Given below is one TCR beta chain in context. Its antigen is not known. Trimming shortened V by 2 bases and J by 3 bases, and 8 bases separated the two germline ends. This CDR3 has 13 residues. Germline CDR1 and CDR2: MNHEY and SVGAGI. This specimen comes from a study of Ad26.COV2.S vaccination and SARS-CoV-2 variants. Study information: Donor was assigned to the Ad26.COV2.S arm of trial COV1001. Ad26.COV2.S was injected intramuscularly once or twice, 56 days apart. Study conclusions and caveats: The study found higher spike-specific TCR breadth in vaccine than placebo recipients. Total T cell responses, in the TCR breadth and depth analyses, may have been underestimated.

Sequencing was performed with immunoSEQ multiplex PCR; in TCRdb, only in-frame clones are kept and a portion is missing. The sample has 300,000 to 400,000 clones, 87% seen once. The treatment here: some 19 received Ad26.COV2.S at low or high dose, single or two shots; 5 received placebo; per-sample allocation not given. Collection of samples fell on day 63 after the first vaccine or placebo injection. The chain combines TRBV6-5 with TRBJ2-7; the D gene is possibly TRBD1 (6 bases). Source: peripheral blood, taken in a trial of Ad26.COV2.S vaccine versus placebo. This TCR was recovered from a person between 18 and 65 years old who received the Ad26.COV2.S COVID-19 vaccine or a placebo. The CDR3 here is CASSYGRGYEQYF. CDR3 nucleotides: TGTGCCAGCAGTTACGGCAGGGGCTACGAGCAGTACTTC.